This passage covers 23 T cell receptor beta chains from one sample sequenced in a study of OX40 agonist ivuxolimab in advanced cancers. Produced via immunoSEQ multiplex PCR; TCRdb's table is partial and in-frame only. The table lists 70,000 or so clones, 92% of them singletons. Sequences were derived from CD4+ or CD8+ T cells sorted from blood, sampled in a trial of the OX40 agonist ivuxolimab. The origin of the receptors is an adult with an advanced solid tumor such as melanoma, head and neck, liver or kidney cancer.

This chain uses TRBV6-5 with TRBJ2-7; possibly TRBD1 or TRBD2 for D (5 bases each). The germline gives CDR1 MNHEY, CDR2 SVGAGI. This CDR3 comprises 13 residues. Trimming cost V 10 bases and J 2 bases, with 15 bases left between them. The CDR3 DNA follows: TGTGCCATCGGTCCGGGACGGACCTACGAGCAGTACTTC. It specifies CAIGPGRTYEQYF.

V is TRBV6-5 and J is TRBJ2-1; a possible D gene is TRBD2 (5 bases). The V gene lost 2 bases and the J gene lost 9 bases, with 8 bases spanning the gap. The CDR3 runs to 12 residues. Germline V gene sequence: CDR1 MNHEY, CDR2 SVGAGI. The CDR3 coding sequence is TGTGCCAGCAGTTACACCACTAGTGAGCAGTTCTTC. Its translation is CASSYTTSEQFF.

This chain connects TRBV11-3 to TRBJ1-2; TRBD1 agrees at 9 bases. The CDR3 loop spans 17 amino acids. Germline trimming cut 4 bases from V and 2 bases from J; bases unmatched to any gene: 11. Germline V lookup: CDR1 SGHNT, CDR2 YENEEA. This chain's CDR3 is CASSSSQGAGYNYGYTF. In DNA, the CDR3 is TGTGCCAGCAGCTCCTCACAGGGGGCGGGGTACAACTATGGCTACACCTTC.

The gene calls are TRBV28 and TRBJ2-7; D is possibly TRBD1 (5 bases). The CDR3 is 13 residues long. Germline CDR1 and CDR2: MDHEN and SYDVKM. V was pared by 7 bases and J by 2 bases, with 12 bases between. The CDR3: CASNQGSAYEQYF. CDR3 coding DNA: TGTGCCAGCAATCAGGGTTCAGCCTACGAGCAGTACTTC.

This clone was seen only once. The chain uses TRBV19 and TRBJ2-1; D remains unclear. CDR1 is LNHDA and CDR2 is SQIVND in the germline V gene (reference sequence). V lost 9 bases and J lost 0, with 12 bases in between. The CDR3 totals 14 residues. The CDR3 loop reads CASSDASSYNEQFF. CDR3 DNA sequence: TGTGCCAGCTCCGACGCCAGCTCCTACAATGAGCAGTTCTTC.

The CDR3 nucleotides are TGTGCCAGCAGCTTGTATGCACTGGAGACCCAGTACTTC. This codes for CASSLYALETQYF. This rearrangement joins TRBV7-3 to TRBJ2-5, with D hard to call. This CDR3 spans 13 amino acids. The V gene's germline CDR1 is SGHTA and CDR2 FQGTGA. Trimming removed 3 bases at V and 5 bases at J, with 10 bases between.

The chain carries TRBV4-1 and TRBJ2-1; D perhaps matches TRBD1 (6 bases). V gave up 5 bases and J gave up 7 bases, with 21 bases separating them. CDR1 is MGHRA and CDR2 is YSYEKL in the germline V gene. The CDR3 is made up of 16 amino acids. The CDR3 region has the DNA TGCGCCAGCAGCGCCGTCAGGGGTTCTGATTTGAATGAGCAGTTCTTC. Its translation is CASSAVRGSDLNEQFF.

The chain joins TRBV7-6 to TRBJ2-7; 10 nucleotides agree with TRBD1. Germline loops: CDR1 SGHVS, CDR2 FNYEAQ. This CDR3 has 15 residues. V lost 5 bases, J lost 2 bases, and 6 bases stayed unmatched. The CDR3 DNA is TGTGCCAGCAGCATTGACAGGGGGCACACCTACGAGCAGTACTTC. This translates into CASSIDRGHTYEQYF.

This clone was recorded only once. This sequence joins TRBV27 and TRBJ2-1; 8 bases align to TRBD2. V lost 6 bases, J lost 9 bases, and 13 bases stayed unmatched. CDR1 and CDR2 from the germline V gene are MNHEY and SMNVEV (reference sequence). The CDR3 has 15 residues. The DNA of the CDR3 is TGTGCCAGCAGCCCCCATCCAGCGGGGGATGGTGAGCAGTTCTTC. It specifies CASSPHPAGDGEQFF.

The CDR3 sequence is CASTITSDEQFF. The DNA of the CDR3 is TGTGCCAGCACGATTACCTCAGATGAGCAGTTCTTC. The chain couples TRBV25-1 to TRBJ2-1; no firm D call. CDR3 length: 12 amino acids. Trimming removed 7 bases at V and 8 bases at J, with 12 bases between. Germline CDR1 and CDR2: MGHDK and SYGVNS.

The rearrangement uses TRBV7-9 and TRBJ2-5; 8 nucleotides match TRBD1. The DNA matches TRBJ2-7 better at its end, which makes the J call doubtful. Germline V CDR1 and CDR2: SEHNR, FQNEAQ (reference sequence). This CDR3 spans 14 amino acids. CDR3 in DNA: TGTGCCAGCGAAGAGGGACAGGCCCCCTACGAGCAGTACTTC. The encoded protein is CASEEGQAPYEQYF.

V gene TRBV5-4 combines with J gene TRBJ2-1, with 11 positions matching TRBD2. Germline loops: CDR1 SGHNT, CDR2 YYREEE (reference sequence). V dropped 0 bases and J dropped 6; count of bases not matched to a gene: 2. The CDR3 runs 15 residues. CDR3 sequence: CASSLASGGSNEQFF. The CDR3 DNA reads as TGTGCCAGCAGCTTGGCTAGCGGGGGGTCCAATGAGCAGTTCTTC. The whole variable domain, remainder taken from reference TRBV5-4 and TRBJ2-1, is ETGVTQSPTHLIKTRGQQVTLRCSSQSGHNTVSWYQQALGQGPQFIFQYYREEENGRGNFPPRFSGLQFPNYSSELNVNALELDDSALYLCASSLASGGSNEQFFGPGTRLTVL.

This CDR3 reads CAWTGKGETQYF. The DNA for the CDR3 is TGTGCCTGGACAGGGAAGGGAGAGACCCAGTACTTC. The rearrangement uses TRBV30 and TRBJ2-5, with D possibly TRBD1 on 5 matching bases. This CDR3 has 12 amino acids. Trimming shortened V by 4 bases and J by 4 bases, and 10 bases separated the two germline ends. Germline V gene data show CDR1 as GTSNPN and CDR2 as SVGIG (reference sequence). The entire variable domain, with the rest obtained from reference TRBV30 and TRBJ2-5, is as follows: SQTIHQWPATLVQPVGSPLSLECTVEGTSNPNLYWYRQAAGRGLQLLFYSVGIGQISSEVPQNLSASRPQDRQFILSSKKLLLSDSGFYLCAWTGKGETQYFGPGTRLLVL.

V and J are TRBV5-5 and TRBJ2-7, with TRBD1 as a possible D gene (6 bases). Trimming stripped 1 base from V and 7 bases from J, with 15 bases between. This CDR3 contains 14 residues. Germline CDR1 and CDR2: SGHKS and YYEKEE (reference sequence). CDR3 bases: TGTGCCAGCAGCTTGTCAAAGACAGGACGGGAGCAGTACTTC. This sequence encodes CASSLSKTGREQYF.

The V and J genes are TRBV7-9 and TRBJ2-7, with TRBD2 as a possible D gene (6 bases). CDR1 is SEHNR and CDR2 is FQNEAQ in the germline V gene (reference sequence). The CDR3 spans 16 residues. V was pared by 4 bases and J by 2 bases, with 18 bases between. CDR3 sequence (DNA): TGTGCCAGCAGCTCCCCCGGTCGGGGGAGACCCTACGAGCAGTACTTC. It yields the protein CASSSPGRGRPYEQYF. The whole variable domain, filled in from reference TRBV7-9 and TRBJ2-7, reads DTGVSQNPRHKITKRGQNVTFRCDPISEHNRLYWYRQTLGQGPEFLTYFQNEAQLEKSRLLSDRFSAERPKGSFSTLEIQRTEQGDSAMYLCASSSPGRGRPYEQYFGPGTRLTVT.

This chain connects TRBV27 to TRBJ1-1; perhaps TRBD1 as D (5 bases). Between the trimmed V and J ends, which lost 5 bases and 2 bases, there was a span of 15 bases. Germline V lookup: CDR1 MNHEY, CDR2 SMNVEV (reference sequence). The CDR3 totals 15 residues. CDR3 coding DNA: TGTGCCAGCAGTATATTTCCGACAGCTAACACTGAAGCTTTCTTT. This translates into CASSIFPTANTEAFF.

The chain joins TRBV2 to TRBJ2-7; TRBD1 matches at 12 bases. Germline CDR1 SNHLY, CDR2 FYNNEI. The CDR3 covers 14 residues. The V gene end was trimmed by 6 bases and the J gene end by 4 bases; junction bases not matched to a gene: 4. In DNA, the CDR3 is TGTGCCAGCAGACTGGGACAGGGGGCTTACGAGCAGTACTTC. As protein: CASRLGQGAYEQYF.

This CDR3 is CASSPQTGNTEAFF. The CDR3 DNA reads as TGTGCCAGCAGTCCCCAAACTGGGAACACTGAAGCTTTCTTT. V is TRBV6-5 and J is TRBJ1-1; D uncertain. The CDR3 consists of 14 residues. Trimming took off 5 bases at V and 1 base at J, with 11 bases between the two ends. Germline-derived CDR1 and CDR2 are MNHEY and SVGAGI.

CDR3 nucleotide sequence: TGTGCGATAGGCGGGGGGTTCTCCTACGAGCAGTACTTC. The encoded protein is CAIGGGFSYEQYF. The rearrangement joins TRBV6-1 to TRBJ2-7, with 8 bases fitting TRBD2. CDR1 MNHNS and CDR2 SASEGT come from the germline V gene. The CDR3 is 13 residues long.

This clone showed up just once. The chain combines TRBV5-4 with TRBJ2-1; maybe TRBD2 (6 bases). Between the trimmed V and J ends, which lost 2 bases and 0 bases, there was a span of 12 bases. There are 16 residues in the CDR3. Germline V CDR1 and CDR2: SGHNT, YYREEE (reference sequence). CDR3 sequence (DNA): TGTGCCAGCAGCTTAAGCCGGGGGTCCTCCTACAATGAGCAGTTCTTC. The encoded protein is CASSLSRGSSYNEQFF.

This chain connects TRBV2 to TRBJ1-5; D is unresolved. V shed 6 bases and J shed 0 bases, with 15 bases lying between them. Germline loops: CDR1 SNHLY, CDR2 FYNNEI. CDR3 length equals 16 residues. The CDR3 region has the DNA TGTGCCAGCAGGAAGGAGGGTACCTATAGCAATCAGCCCCAGCATTTT. It specifies CASRKEGTYSNQPQHF. The whole variable domain, remainder taken from reference TRBV2 and TRBJ1-5, is EPEVTQTPSHQVTQMGQEVILRCVPISNHLYFYWYRQILGQKVEFLVSFYNNEISEKSEIFDDQFSVERPDGSNFTLKIRSTKLEDSAMYFCASRKEGTYSNQPQHFGDGTRLSIL.

With respect to this clone: With a much larger clone just one base away, this may be a read error. The CDR3 spells CASSPVTGAAYEQYF. CDR3 coding DNA: TGTGCCAGCAGCCCGGTGACAGGGGCGGCCTACGAGCAGTACTTC. V is TRBV7-6 and J is TRBJ2-7, with 8 bases lining up with TRBD1. The CDR3 sequence is 15 residues long. CDR1 and CDR2 from the germline V gene are SGHVS and FNYEAQ. The V segment lost 5 bases and the J segment 2 bases; nucleotides outside the gene matches: 8.

J is TRBJ1-1 and V is TRBV7-9; the match to TRBD1 covers 10 bases. Losses at the gene ends were 5 bases for V and 0 bases for J; bases not matched to a gene: 9. The CDR3 is 17 amino acids. The V gene's germline CDR1 is SEHNR and CDR2 FQNEAQ (reference sequence). This CDR3 reads CASSPLMTGGMNTEAFF. The CDR3 bases are TGTGCCAGCAGCCCCCTCATGACAGGGGGCATGAACACTGAAGCTTTCTTT.